This entry lists 13 T cell receptor beta chains sequenced from one sample in a study of T cell repertoires in cytomegalovirus infection. No cognate antigen is known for these TCRs. TCRdb reprocessed the reads with MiXCR, giving one entry per CDR3 protein. The data contain approximately 1,000,000 distinct CDR3 sequences, around 31% of them seen just once; the ten biggest clones take up over 13%. Sequencing used cultured CD8+ T cells from PBMCs, obtained from culture after CMV antigen stimulation. These receptors all come from a human donor in good health (CMV status not recorded). Some clones in this sample may be carry-over from other donors' samples.

This clonotype has a handful of counts. V and J are TRBV27 and TRBJ2-1, with D perhaps matching TRBD1 or TRBD2 (6 bases each). Germline values: CDR1 MNHEY, CDR2 SMNVEV (reference sequence). V was trimmed by 6 bases and J by 7 bases, leaving 16 bases between them. This CDR3 spans 14 amino acids. The CDR3 sequence: CASRVGGPGNEQFF. The CDR3 nucleotides read TGTGCCAGCAGAGTTGGGGGGCCTGGGAATGAGCAGTTCTTC.

This clonotype was recorded at least ten times. The genes are TRBV7-2 and TRBJ2-1; maybe TRBD2 (6 bases). This CDR3 contains 14 residues. V lost 7 bases, J lost 0 bases, and 10 bases lay in between. CDR1 is SGHTA and CDR2 is FQGNSA in the germline V gene. The CDR3 DNA reads as TGTGCCAGCAAACTCGGGAGCTCCTACAATGAGCAGTTCTTC. Translating gives CASKLGSSYNEQFF.

V gene TRBV6-1 combines with J gene TRBJ1-3, with D uncertain. Per the germline V gene, CDR1 is MNHNS and CDR2 is SASEGT. V was cut by 5 bases and J by 0 bases, with 11 bases left in between. The CDR3 runs 15 residues. The CDR3 nucleotides are TGTGCCAGCAGTCACGAGGGTAACTCTGGAAACACCATATATTTT. Translating gives CASSHEGNSGNTIYF.

Remarks on this clonotype: One end of the junction fails to match germline, which may point to a read error. The rearrangement uses TRBV28 and TRBJ2-2; 8 bases match TRBD1. Germline CDR1 MDHEN, CDR2 SYDVKM. The CDR3 has 15 residues. The CDR3: CTSRRDRGRTGELFF. The CDR3 DNA follows: TGTACCAGCAGAAGAGACAGGGGTAGAACCGGGGAGCTGTTTTTT.

This clonotype was counted many times. V and J are TRBV6-1 and TRBJ2-7; D uncertain. The CDR3 is 15 residues long. The germline V gene encodes CDR1 MNHNS and CDR2 SASEGT. V was shortened by 3 bases and J by 0 bases, with 12 bases between the two germline ends. CDR3 in amino acids: CASSEPTLSSYEQYF. The CDR3 nucleotides are TGTGCCAGCAGTGAGCCGACATTGAGCTCCTACGAGCAGTACTTC.

This clonotype was recorded at least ten times. V gene TRBV7-8 combines with J gene TRBJ2-1; 7 nucleotides align to TRBD2. Germline loops: CDR1 SGHVS, CDR2 FQNEAQ. The ends lost 1 base at V and 4 bases at J; junction bases unmatched: 4. The CDR3 runs 15 residues. The CDR3 reads CASSLGTRGYNEQFF. The DNA for the CDR3 is TGTGCCAGCAGCTTAGGGACTAGGGGTTACAATGAGCAGTTCTTC.

CDR3 sequence: CASSLGTPTGTQYF. The CDR3 DNA sequence: TGTGCCAGCAGCTTAGGGACCCCAACAGGGACCCAGTACTTC. The chain has TRBV13 and TRBJ2-5; possibly TRBD1 for D (5 bases). The CDR3 loop spans 14 amino acids. Germline V gene lookup returns CDR1 PRHDT and CDR2 FYEKMQ (reference sequence). Trimming took off 0 bases at V and 7 bases at J, with 12 bases between the two ends.

Details on this clonotype: The junction departs from germline at one end; a sequencing error may be responsible. This chain connects TRBV4-3 to TRBJ1-3; possibly TRBD1 for D (5 bases). CDR3 size: 16 residues. Germline V gene data show CDR1 as LGHNA and CDR2 as YSLEER. The CDR3 reads CASSQDDGAPGNTIYF. In nucleotides, the CDR3 is TGCGCCAGCAGCCAAGATGACGGGGCACCTGGGAACACCATATATTTT.

Points on this clonotype: Being one base from a much bigger clone, this may be a read error. This rearrangement joins TRBV6-1 to TRBJ1-1, with no clear D. The ends were cut back, 7 bases at V and 4 bases at J, with 13 bases in the middle. The germline gives CDR1 MNHNS, CDR2 SASEGT. The CDR3 is made up of 13 amino acids. The CDR3 loop reads CASTDDGSTEAFF. The CDR3 region has the DNA TGTGCCAGCACTGACGATGGGAGCACTGAAGCTTTCTTT.

In this sample, this clonotype turned up a few times. This chain connects TRBV6-2 or TRBV6-3 to TRBJ2-5, with D possibly matching TRBD2 (6 bases). Germline values: CDR1 MNHEY, CDR2 SVGEGT. The CDR3 runs to 13 residues. V lost 6 bases and J lost 0, with 8 bases in between. Here the CDR3 reads CASRWDYQETQYF. The CDR3 nucleotides are TGTGCCAGCAGATGGGACTACCAAGAGACCCAGTACTTC.

This clonotype turned up a few times. The rearrangement uses TRBV11-2 and TRBJ2-3, with TRBD1 identical over 7 bases. Losses at the gene ends were 1 base for V and 4 bases for J; bases not matched to a gene: 5. CDR1 is SGHAT and CDR2 is FQNNGV in the germline V gene. The CDR3 sequence is 15 residues long. The CDR3 sequence is CASSLGNRGADTQYF. DNA of the CDR3: TGTGCCAGCAGCTTAGGAAACAGGGGCGCAGATACGCAGTATTTT.

This clonotype was observed a handful of times. The chain carries TRBV25-1 and TRBJ1-4, with D tentatively TRBD1 (5 bases). Trimming took 4 bases from V and 11 from J, leaving 23 bases between them. Germline CDR1 reads MGHDK; CDR2 reads SYGVNS. This CDR3 region has 16 residues. The CDR3 nucleotides are TGTGCCAGCAGTGGAATAGTGGGGGAAGGGTCGTGGAAACTGTTTTTT. Translating gives CASSGIVGEGSWKLFF.

Comments on this clonotype: A read error may account for a junction end that differs from germline. The chain carries TRBV5-3 and TRBJ2-3; D is perhaps TRBD1 or TRBD2 (6 bases each). TRBV5-3 is sorted into the ORF group, with uncertain function. CDR3 length: 17 amino acids. CDR3 amino acids: CASSLMTGLTLADTQYF. Here the CDR3 DNA reads TGTGCCAGCAGCTTGATGACAGGACTAACTCTAGCAGATACGCAGTATTTT.